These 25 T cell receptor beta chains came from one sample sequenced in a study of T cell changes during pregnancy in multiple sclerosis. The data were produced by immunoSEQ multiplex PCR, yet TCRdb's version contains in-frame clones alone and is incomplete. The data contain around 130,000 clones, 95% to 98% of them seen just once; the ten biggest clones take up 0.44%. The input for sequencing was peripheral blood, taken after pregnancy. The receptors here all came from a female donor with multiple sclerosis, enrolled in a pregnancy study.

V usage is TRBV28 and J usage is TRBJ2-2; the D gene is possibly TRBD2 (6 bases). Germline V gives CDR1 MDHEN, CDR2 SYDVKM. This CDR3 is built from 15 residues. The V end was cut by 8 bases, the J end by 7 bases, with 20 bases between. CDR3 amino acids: CASQFWRDAIGELFF. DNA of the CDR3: TGTGCCAGCCAGTTTTGGCGGGATGCAATCGGGGAGCTGTTTTTT.

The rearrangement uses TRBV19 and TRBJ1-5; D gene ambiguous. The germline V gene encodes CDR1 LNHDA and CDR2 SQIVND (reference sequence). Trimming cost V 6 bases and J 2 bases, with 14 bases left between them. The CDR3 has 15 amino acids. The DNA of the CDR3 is TGTGCCAGTAGACGCTCCCTAGGAGGCAATCAGCCCCAGCATTTT. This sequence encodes CASRRSLGGNQPQHF.

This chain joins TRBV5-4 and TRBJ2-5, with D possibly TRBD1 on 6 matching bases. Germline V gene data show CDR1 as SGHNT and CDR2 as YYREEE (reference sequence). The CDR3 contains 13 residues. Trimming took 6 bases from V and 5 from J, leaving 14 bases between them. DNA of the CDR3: TGTGCCAGCACCAGACAGGCCGAGGAGACCCAGTACTTC. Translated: CASTRQAEETQYF.

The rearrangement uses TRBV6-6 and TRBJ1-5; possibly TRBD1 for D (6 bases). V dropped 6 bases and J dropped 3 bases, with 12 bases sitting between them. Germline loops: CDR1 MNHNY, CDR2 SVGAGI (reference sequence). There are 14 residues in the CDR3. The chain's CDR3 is CASSSTGSNQPQHF. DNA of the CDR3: TGTGCCAGCAGCAGTACAGGGTCCAATCAGCCCCAGCATTTT.

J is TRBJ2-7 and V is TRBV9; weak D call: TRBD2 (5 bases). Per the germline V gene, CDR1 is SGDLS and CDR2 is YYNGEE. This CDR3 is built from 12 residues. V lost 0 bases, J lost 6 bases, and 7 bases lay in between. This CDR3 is CASSVDGGEQYF. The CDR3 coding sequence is TGTGCCAGCAGCGTAGATGGAGGCGAGCAGTACTTC.

CDR3 in amino acids: CASSLQGNQPQHF. CDR3 bases: TGTGCCAGCAGCTTACAGGGGAATCAGCCCCAGCATTTT. This sequence joins TRBV7-6 and TRBJ1-5; D is possibly TRBD1 (6 bases). The CDR3 has 13 amino acids. Trimming stripped 2 bases from V and 4 bases from J, with 6 bases between. Germline V CDR1 and CDR2: SGHVS, FNYEAQ.

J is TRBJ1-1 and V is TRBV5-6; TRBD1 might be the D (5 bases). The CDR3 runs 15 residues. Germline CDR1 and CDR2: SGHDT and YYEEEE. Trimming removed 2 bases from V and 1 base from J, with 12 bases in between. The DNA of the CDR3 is TGTGCCAGCAGCTTAATCTTGCAGGGGAACACTGAAGCTTTCTTT. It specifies CASSLILQGNTEAFF.

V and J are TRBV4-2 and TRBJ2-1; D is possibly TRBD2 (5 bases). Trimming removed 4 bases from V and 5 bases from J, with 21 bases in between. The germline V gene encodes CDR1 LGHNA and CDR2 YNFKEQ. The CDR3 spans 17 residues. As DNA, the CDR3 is TGTGCCAGCAGCCGTGTTAAGGTCGGACTCGTGAACAATGAGCAGTTCTTC. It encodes CASSRVKVGLVNNEQFF.

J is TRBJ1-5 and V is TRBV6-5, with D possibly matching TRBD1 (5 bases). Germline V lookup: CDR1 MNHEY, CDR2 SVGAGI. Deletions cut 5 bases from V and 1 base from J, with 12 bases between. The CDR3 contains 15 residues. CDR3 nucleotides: TGTGCCAGCAGTCTGACAGTAGACAGCAATCAGCCCCAGCATTTT. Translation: CASSLTVDSNQPQHF.

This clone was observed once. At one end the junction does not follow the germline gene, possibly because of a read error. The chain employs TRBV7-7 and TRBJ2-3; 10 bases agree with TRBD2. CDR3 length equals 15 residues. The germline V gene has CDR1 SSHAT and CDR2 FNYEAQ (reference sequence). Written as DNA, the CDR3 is TGTGCTAGCAGCTTAGCCGCTAGCGGGAGAGATACGCAGTATTTT. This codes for CASSLAASGRDTQYF.

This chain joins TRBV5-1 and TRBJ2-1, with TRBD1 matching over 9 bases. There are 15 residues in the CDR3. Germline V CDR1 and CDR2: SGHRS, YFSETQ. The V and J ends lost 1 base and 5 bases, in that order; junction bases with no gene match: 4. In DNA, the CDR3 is TGCGCCAGCAGCTTGCCGGGACAGGGACACAATGAGCAGTTCTTC. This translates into CASSLPGQGHNEQFF.

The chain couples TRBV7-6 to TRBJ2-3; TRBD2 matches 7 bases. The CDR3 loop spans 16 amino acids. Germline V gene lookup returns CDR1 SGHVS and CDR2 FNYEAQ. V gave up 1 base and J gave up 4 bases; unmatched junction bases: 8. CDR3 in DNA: TGTGCCAGCAGCTTAGTGGCGGGAGTCTTTGCAGATACGCAGTATTTT. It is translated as CASSLVAGVFADTQYF.

The CDR3 is CASSPGTGGSEQYF. In DNA, the CDR3 is TGTGCCAGCAGTCCCGGGACAGGGGGCTCCGAGCAGTACTTC. The V call is TRBV6-5, the J call TRBJ2-7, with 12 bases lining up with TRBD1. Germline CDR1 and CDR2: MNHEY and SVGAGI. The ends lost 5 bases at V and 6 bases at J; junction bases unmatched: 5. The length of the CDR3 is 14 residues.

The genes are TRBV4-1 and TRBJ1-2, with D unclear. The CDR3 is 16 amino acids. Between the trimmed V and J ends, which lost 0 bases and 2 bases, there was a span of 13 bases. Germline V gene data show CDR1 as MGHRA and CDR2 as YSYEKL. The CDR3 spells CASSQEATRANYGYTF. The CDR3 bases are TGCGCCAGCAGCCAAGAGGCGACGAGGGCAAACTATGGCTACACCTTC.

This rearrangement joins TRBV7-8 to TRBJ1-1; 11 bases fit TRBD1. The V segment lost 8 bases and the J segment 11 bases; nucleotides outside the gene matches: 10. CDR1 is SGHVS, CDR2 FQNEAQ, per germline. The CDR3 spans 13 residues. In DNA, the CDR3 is TGTGCCAGCGCGTCGGGACAGGGGGTATGGGCTTTCTTT. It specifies CASASGQGVWAFF.

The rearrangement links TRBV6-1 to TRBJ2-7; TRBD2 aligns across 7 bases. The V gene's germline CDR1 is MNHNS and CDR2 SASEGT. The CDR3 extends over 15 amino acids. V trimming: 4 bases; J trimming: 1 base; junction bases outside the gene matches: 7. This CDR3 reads CASSGERGRSYEQYF. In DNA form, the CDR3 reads TGTGCCAGCAGTGGAGAGCGGGGAAGATCCTACGAGCAGTACTTC.

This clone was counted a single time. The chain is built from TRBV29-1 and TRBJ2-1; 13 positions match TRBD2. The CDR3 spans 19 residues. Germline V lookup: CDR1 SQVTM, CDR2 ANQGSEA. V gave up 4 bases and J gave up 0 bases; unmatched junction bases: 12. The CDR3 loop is CSVGRLAGGLRSSYNEQFF. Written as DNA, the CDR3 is TGCAGCGTTGGGAGACTAGCGGGAGGTCTCCGGAGCTCCTACAATGAGCAGTTCTTC.

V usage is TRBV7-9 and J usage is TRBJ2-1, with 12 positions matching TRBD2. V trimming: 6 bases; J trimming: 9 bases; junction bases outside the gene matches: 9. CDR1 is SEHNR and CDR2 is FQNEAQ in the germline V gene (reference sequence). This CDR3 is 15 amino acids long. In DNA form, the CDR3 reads TGTGCCAGCAGACAAACTAGCGGGAGGAACGGTGAGCAGTTCTTC. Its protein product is CASRQTSGRNGEQFF.

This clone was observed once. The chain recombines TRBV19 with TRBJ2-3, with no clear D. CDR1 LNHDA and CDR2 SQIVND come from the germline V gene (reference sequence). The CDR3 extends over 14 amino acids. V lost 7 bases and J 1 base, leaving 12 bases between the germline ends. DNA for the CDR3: TGTGCCAGTAAGTGGGCTCAAGGCACAGATACGCAGTATTTT. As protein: CASKWAQGTDTQYF.

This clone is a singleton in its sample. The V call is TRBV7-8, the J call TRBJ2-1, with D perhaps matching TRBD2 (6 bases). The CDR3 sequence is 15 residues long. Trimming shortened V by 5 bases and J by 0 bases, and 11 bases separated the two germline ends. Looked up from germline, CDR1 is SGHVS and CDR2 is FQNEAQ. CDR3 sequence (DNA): TGTGCCAGCAGCCCCCGGGGGAGCTCCTACAATGAGCAGTTCTTC. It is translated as CASSPRGSSYNEQFF.

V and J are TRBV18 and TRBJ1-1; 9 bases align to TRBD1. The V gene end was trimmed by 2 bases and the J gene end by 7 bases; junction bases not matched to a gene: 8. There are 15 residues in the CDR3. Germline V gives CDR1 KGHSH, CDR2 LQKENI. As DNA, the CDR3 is TGTGCCAGCTCACCAGCTACAGGGGGCGCTGGTGAAGCTTTCTTT. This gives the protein CASSPATGGAGEAFF.

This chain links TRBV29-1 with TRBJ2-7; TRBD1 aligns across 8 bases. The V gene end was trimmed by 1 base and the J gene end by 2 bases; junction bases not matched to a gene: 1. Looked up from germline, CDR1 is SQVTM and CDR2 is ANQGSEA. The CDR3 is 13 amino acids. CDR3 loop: CSVEGTGTYEQYF. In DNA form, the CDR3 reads TGCAGCGTTGAAGGGACAGGGACCTACGAGCAGTACTTC.

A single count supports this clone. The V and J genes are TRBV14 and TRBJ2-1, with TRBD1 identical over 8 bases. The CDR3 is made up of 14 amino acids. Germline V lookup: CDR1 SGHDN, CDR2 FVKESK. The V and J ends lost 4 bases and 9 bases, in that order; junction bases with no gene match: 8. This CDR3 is CASSPPGQGIEQFF. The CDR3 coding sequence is TGTGCCAGCAGCCCTCCTGGACAGGGAATTGAGCAGTTCTTC. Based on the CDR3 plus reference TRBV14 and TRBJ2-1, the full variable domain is EAGVTQFPSHSVIEKGQTVTLRCDPISGHDNLYWYRRVMGKEIKFLLHFVKESKQDESGMPNNRFLAERTGGTYSTLKVQPAELEDSGVYFCASSPPGQGIEQFFGPGTRLTVL.

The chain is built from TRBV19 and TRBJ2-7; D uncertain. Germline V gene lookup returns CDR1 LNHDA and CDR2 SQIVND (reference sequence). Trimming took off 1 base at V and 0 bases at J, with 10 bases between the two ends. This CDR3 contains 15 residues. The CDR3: CASSIGATSSYEQYF. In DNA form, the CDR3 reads TGTGCCAGTAGTATAGGAGCAACGAGCTCCTACGAGCAGTACTTC.

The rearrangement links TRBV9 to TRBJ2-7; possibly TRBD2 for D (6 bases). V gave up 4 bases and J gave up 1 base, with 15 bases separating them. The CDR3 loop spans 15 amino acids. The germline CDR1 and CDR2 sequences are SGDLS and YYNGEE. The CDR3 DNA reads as TGTGCCAGCAGCTTGGAGGGCGGATCGTCCTACGAGCAGTACTTC. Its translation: CASSLEGGSSYEQYF.